This T cell receptor (beta chain) was observed in a study of T cells in Graves' hyperthyroidism and ophthalmopathy. This clonotype came up many times. The antigen is not known. TCR beta CDR3 region amplification was performed from RNA transcripts. HTBI primers were employed in a first-round RT-PCR of the TCR CDR3. Each CDR3 protein is one row after TCRdb ran MiXCR on the multiplex PCR reads. The sample has more than 600,000 distinct CDR3 sequences; around 17% are singletons. Overall study results and limits: Stable hyperthyroidism and ophthalmopathy were separated using 13 V-J signatures. Most expanded thyroid clonotypes above 0.001 recurred in blood.

This CDR3 region has 15 residues. Looked up from germline, CDR1 is SGHVS and CDR2 is FQNEAQ. Trimming removed 1 base from V and 6 bases from J, with 13 bases in between. Source material: blood. The receptor was derived from a man aged 18-30 years with Graves' hyperthyroidism. The J gene is TRBJ1-5, the V gene TRBV7-8, with D possibly TRBD1 on 5 matching bases. CDR3 loop: CASSLGVREGQPQHF. The CDR3 nucleotides read TGTGCCAGCAGCTTAGGCGTCAGGGAGGGTCAGCCCCAGCATTTT.